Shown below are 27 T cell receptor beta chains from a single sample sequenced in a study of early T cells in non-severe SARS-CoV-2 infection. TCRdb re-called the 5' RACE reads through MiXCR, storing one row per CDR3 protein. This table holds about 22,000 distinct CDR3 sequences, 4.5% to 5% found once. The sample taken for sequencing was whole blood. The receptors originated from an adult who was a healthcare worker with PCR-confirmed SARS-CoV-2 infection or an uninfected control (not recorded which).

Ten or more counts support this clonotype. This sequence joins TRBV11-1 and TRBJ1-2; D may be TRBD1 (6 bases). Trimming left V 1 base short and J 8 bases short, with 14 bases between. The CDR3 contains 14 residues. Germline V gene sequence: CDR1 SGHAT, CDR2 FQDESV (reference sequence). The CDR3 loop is CASSLGGQFGGYTF. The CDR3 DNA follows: TGTGCCAGCAGCTTAGGAGGACAGTTTGGCGGCTACACCTTC.

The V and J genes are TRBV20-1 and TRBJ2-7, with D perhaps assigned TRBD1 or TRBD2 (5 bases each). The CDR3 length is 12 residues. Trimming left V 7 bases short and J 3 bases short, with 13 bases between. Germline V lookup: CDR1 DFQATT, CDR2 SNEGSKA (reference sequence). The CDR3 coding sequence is TGCAGTGTTTGGGACGAGCACTACGAGCAGTACTTC. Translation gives CSVWDEHYEQYF.

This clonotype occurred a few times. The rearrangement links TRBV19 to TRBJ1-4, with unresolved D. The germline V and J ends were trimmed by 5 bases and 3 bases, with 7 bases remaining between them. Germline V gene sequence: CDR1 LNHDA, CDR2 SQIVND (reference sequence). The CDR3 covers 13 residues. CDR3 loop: CASSGMANEKLFF. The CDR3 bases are TGTGCCAGTAGTGGGATGGCTAATGAAAAACTGTTTTTT.

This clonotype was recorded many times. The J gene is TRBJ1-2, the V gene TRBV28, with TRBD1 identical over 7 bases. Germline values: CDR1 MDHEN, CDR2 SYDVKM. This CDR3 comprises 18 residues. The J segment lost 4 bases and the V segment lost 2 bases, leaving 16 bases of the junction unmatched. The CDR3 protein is CASSLPARQGHLFYGYTF. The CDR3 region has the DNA TGTGCCAGCAGTTTACCGGCTCGACAGGGCCATCTATTCTATGGCTACACCTTC.

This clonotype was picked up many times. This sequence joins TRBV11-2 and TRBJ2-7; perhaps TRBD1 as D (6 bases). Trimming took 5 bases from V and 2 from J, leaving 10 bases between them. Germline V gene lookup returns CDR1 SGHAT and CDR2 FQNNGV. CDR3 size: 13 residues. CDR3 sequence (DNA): TGTGCCAGCAGCCCGGGACATCCCTACGAGCAGTACTTC. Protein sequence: CASSPGHPYEQYF.

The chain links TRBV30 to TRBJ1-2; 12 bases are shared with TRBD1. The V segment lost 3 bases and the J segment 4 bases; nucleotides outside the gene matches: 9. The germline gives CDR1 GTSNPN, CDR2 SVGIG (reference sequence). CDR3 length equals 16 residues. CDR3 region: CAWRRDRGPQSYGYTF. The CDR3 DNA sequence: TGTGCCTGGAGGAGGGACAGGGGGCCCCAAAGCTATGGCTACACCTTC.

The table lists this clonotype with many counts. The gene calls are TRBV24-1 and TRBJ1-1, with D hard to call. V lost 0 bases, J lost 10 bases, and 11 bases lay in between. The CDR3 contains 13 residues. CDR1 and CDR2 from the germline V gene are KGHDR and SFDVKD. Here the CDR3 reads CATSDLAGTRAFF. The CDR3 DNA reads TGTGCCACCAGTGATTTGGCCGGCACTCGAGCTTTCTTT.

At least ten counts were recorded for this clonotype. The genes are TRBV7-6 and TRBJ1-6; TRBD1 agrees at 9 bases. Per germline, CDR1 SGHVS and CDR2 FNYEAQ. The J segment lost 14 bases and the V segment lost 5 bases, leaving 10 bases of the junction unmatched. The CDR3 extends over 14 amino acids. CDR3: CASSRDRDPRSLHF. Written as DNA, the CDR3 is TGTGCCAGCAGCAGGGACAGGGACCCTCGATCCCTCCACTTT.

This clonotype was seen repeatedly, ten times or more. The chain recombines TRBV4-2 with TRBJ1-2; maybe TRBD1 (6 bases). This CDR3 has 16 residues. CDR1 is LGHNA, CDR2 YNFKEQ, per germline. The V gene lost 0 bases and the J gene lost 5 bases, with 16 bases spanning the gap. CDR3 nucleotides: TGTGCCAGCAGCCAAGATGGTGGGGGGGCTGGTTATGGCTACACCTTC. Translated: CASSQDGGGAGYGYTF.

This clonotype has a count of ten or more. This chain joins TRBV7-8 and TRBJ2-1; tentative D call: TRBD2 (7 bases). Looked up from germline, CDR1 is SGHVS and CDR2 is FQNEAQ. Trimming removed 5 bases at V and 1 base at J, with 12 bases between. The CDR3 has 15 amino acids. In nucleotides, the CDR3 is TGTGCCAGCAGCCGCGGGGGCCTTTCCTACAATGAGCAGTTCTTC. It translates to CASSRGGLSYNEQFF.

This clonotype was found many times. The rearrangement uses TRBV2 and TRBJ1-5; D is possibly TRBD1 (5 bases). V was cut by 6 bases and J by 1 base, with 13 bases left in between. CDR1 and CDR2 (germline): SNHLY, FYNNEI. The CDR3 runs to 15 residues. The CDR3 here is CASRARESSNQPQHF. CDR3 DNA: TGTGCCAGCAGGGCCAGGGAATCAAGCAATCAGCCCCAGCATTTT.

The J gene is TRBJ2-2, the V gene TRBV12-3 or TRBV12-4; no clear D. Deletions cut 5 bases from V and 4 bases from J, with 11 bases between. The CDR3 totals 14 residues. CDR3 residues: CASSPLSATGELFF. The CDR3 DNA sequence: TGTGCCAGCAGTCCACTCTCCGCCACCGGGGAGCTGTTTTTT.

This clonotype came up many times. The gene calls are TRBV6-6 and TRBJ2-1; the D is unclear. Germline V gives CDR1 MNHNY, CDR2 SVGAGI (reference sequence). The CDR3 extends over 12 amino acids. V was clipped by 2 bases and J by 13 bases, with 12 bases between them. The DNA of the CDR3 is TGTGCCAGCAGTTACGTCCAGTCCTCTCAGTTCTTC. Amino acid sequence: CASSYVQSSQFF.

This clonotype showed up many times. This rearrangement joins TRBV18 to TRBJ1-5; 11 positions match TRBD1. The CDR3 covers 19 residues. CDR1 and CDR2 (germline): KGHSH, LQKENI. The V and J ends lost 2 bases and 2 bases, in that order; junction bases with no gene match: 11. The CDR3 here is CASSPRNPGTGGRNQPQHF. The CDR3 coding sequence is TGTGCCAGCTCACCAAGAAATCCCGGGACAGGGGGACGCAATCAGCCCCAGCATTTT.

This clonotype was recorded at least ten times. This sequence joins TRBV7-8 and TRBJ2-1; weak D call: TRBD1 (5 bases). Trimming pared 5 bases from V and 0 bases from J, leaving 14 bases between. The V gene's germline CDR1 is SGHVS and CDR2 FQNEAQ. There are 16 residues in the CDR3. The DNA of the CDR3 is TGTGCCAGCAGCAACTCCCTCCAGGGCTCCTACAATGAGCAGTTCTTC. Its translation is CASSNSLQGSYNEQFF.

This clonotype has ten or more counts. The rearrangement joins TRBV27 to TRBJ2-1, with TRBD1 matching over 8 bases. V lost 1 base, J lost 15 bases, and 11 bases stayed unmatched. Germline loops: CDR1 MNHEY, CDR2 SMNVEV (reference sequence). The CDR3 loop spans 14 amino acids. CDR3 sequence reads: CASSLWDRSPRSFF. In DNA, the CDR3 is TGTGCCAGCAGTTTATGGGACAGGTCGCCGCGTTCGTTCTTC.

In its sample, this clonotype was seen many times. CDR3 region: CASRGRTGNTIYF. CDR3 nucleotide sequence: TGTGCCAGCCGGGGCAGAACCGGAAACACCATATATTTT. The genes are TRBV7-9 and TRBJ1-3; D is possibly TRBD1 (5 bases). CDR3 size: 13 residues. Germline V gene lookup returns CDR1 SEHNR and CDR2 FQNEAQ (reference sequence). The V end was cut by 8 bases, the J end by 4 bases, with 12 bases between.

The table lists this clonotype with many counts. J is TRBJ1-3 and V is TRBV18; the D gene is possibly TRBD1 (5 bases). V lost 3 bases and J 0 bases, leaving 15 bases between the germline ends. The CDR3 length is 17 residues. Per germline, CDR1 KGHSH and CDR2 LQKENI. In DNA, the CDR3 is TGTGCCAGCTCACCCTCGACGGGGCCGAGCTCTGGAAACACCATATATTTT. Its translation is CASSPSTGPSSGNTIYF.

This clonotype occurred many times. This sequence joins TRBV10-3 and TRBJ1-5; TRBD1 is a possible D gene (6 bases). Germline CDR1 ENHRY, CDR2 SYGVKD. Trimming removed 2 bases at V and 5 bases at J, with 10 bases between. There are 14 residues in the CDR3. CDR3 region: CAISEIQGYQPQHF. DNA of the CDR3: TGTGCCATCAGTGAGATACAGGGATATCAGCCCCAGCATTTT.

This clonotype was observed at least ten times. The CDR3 DNA sequence: TGTGCCAGCTCACCGGAAGCGGAGCAGTTCTTC. Residues: CASSPEAEQFF. This chain joins TRBV18 and TRBJ2-1; no definite D call. Trimming took 3 bases from V and 10 from J, leaving 7 bases between them. This CDR3 spans 11 amino acids. Germline-derived CDR1 and CDR2 are KGHSH and LQKENI.

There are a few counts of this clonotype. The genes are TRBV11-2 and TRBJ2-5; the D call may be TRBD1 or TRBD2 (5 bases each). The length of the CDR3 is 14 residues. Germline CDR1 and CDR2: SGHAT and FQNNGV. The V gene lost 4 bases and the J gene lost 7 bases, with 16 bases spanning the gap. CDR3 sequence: CASSSQLGDLTQYF. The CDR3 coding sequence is TGTGCCAGCAGCTCCCAGCTGGGGGACCTGACCCAGTACTTC.

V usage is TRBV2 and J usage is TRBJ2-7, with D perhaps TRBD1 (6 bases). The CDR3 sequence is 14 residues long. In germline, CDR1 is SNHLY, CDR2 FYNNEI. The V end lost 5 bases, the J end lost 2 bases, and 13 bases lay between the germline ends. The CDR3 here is CASSHLDRTYEQYF. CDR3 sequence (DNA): TGTGCCAGCAGTCATCTCGACAGGACCTACGAGCAGTACTTC.

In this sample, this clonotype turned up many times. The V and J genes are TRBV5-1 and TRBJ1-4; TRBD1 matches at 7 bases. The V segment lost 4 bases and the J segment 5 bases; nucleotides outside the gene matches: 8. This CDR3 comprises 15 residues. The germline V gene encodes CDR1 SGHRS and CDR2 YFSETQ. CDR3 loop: CASSPSDRRNEKLFF. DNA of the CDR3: TGCGCCAGCAGCCCATCGGACAGGCGAAATGAAAAACTGTTTTTT. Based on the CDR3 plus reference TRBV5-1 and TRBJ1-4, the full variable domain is KAGVTQTPRYLIKTRGQQVTLSCSPISGHRSVSWYQQTPGQGLQFLFEYFSETQRNKGNFPGRFSGRQFSNSRSEMNVSTLELGDSALYLCASSPSDRRNEKLFFGSGTQLSVL.

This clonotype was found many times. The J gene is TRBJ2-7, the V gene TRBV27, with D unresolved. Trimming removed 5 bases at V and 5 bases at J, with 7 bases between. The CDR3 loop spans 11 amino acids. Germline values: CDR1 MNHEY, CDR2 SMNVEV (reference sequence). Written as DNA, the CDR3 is TGTGCCAGCAGTCAACACCACGAGCAGTACTTC. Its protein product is CASSQHHEQYF.

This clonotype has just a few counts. The CDR3 nucleotides read TGCGCCAGCGCGGGGGTGAACACTGAAGCTTTCTTT. It codes for CASAGVNTEAFF. The chain links TRBV4-1 to TRBJ1-1, with D possibly matching TRBD1 (5 bases). The CDR3 length is 12 residues. Germline assignment: CDR1 MGHRA and CDR2 YSYEKL. V was trimmed by 8 bases and J by 0 bases, leaving 7 bases between them.

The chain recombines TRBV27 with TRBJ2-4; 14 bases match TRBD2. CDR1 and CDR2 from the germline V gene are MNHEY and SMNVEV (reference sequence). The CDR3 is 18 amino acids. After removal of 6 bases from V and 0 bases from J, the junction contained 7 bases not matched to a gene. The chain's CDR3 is CASREKGLAGVAKNIQYF. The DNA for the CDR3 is TGTGCCAGCAGAGAGAAGGGACTAGCGGGGGTAGCCAAAAACATTCAGTACTTC.

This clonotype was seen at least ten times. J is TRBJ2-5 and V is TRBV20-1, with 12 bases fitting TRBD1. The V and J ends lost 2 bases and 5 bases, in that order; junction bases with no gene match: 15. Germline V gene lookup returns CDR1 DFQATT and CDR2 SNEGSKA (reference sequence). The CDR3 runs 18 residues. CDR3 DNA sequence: TGCAGTGCTAGAAACCGGGACAGGGGGCGCGTCTCGAGGGAGACCCAGTACTTC. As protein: CSARNRDRGRVSRETQYF.